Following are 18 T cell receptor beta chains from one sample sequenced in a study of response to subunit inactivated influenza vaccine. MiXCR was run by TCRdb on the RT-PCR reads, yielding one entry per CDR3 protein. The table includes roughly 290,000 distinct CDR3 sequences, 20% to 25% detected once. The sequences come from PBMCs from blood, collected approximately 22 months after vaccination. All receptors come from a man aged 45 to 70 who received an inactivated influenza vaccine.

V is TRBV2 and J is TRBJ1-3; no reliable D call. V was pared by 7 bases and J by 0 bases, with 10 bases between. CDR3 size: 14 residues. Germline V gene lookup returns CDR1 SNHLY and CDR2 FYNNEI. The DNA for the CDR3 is TGTGCCAGCATGATGTCGAGCTCTGGAAACACCATATATTTT. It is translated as CASMMSSSGNTIYF.

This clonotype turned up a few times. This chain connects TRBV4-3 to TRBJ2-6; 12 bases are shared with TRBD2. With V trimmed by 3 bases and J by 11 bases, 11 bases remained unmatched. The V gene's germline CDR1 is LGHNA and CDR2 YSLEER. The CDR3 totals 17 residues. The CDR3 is CASSHRTSGNSGHVLTF. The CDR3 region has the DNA TGCGCCAGCAGCCACCGGACTAGCGGGAACAGCGGGCACGTCCTGACTTTC.

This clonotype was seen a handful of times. The CDR3 loop is CSVEGENFLAPRGHTQYF. In DNA, the CDR3 is TGCAGCGTTGAAGGGGAGAACTTCTTAGCGCCCCGAGGGCATACGCAGTATTTT. J is TRBJ2-3 and V is TRBV29-1; D possibly corresponds to TRBD2 (5 bases). Trimming pared 1 base from V and 7 bases from J, leaving 27 bases between. The CDR3 length is 18 residues. CDR1 and CDR2 (germline): SQVTM, ANQGSEA.

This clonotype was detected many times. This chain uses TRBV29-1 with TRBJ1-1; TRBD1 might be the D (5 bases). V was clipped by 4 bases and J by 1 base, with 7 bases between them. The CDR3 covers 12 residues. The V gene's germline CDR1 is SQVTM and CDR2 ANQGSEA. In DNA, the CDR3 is TGCAGCGTTGTTACAGGGAACACTGAAGCTTTCTTT. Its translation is CSVVTGNTEAFF.

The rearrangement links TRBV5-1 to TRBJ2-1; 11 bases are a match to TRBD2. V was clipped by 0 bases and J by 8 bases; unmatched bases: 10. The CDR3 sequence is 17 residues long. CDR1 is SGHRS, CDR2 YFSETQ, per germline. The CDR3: CASSLALTSGVPDEQFF. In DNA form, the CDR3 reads TGCGCCAGCAGCTTGGCCCTGACTAGCGGGGTTCCCGATGAGCAGTTCTTC. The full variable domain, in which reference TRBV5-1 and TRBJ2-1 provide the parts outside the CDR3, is KAGVTQTPRYLIKTRGQQVTLSCSPISGHRSVSWYQQTPGQGLQFLFEYFSETQRNKGNFPGRFSGRQFSNSRSEMNVSTLELGDSALYLCASSLALTSGVPDEQFFGPGTRLTVL.

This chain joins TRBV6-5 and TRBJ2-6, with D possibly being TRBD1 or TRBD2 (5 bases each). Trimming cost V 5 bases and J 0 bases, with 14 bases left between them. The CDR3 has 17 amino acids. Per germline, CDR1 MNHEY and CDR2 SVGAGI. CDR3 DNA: TGTGCCAGCAGTAATTCGGGACGGACCTCTGGGGCCAACGTCCTGACTTTC. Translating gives CASSNSGRTSGANVLTF.

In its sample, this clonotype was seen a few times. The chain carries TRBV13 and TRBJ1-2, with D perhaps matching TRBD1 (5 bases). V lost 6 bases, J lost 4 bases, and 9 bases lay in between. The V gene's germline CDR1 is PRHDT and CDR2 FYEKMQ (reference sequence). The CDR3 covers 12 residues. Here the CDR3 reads CASRGESYGYTF. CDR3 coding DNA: TGTGCCAGCAGGGGGGAGAGCTATGGCTACACCTTC.

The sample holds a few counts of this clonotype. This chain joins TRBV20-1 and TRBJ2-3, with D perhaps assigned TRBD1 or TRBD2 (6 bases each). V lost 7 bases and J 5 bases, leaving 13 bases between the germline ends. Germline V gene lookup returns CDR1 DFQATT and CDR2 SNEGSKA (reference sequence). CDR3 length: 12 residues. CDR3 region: CSGWGAQDTQYF. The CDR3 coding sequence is TGCAGTGGGTGGGGGGCCCAAGATACGCAGTATTTT.

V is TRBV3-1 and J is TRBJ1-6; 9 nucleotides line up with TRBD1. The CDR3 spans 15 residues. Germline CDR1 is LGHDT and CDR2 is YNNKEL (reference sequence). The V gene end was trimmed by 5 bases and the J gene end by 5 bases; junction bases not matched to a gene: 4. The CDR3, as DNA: TGTGCCAGCAGCAAAAGGGACAGGGATAATTCACCCCTCCACTTT. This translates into CASSKRDRDNSPLHF.

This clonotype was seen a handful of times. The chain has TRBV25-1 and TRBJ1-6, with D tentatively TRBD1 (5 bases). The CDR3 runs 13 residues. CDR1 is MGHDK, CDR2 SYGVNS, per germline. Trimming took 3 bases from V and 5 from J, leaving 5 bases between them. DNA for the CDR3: TGTGCCAGCAGTGAGGGGGATAATTCACCCCTCCACTTT. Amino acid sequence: CASSEGDNSPLHF.

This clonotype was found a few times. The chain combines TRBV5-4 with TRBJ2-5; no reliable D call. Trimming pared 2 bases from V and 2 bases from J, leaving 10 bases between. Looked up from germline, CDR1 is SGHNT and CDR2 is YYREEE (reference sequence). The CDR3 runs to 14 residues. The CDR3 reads CASSFGRGQETQYF. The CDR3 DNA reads TGTGCCAGCAGCTTCGGTCGAGGACAAGAGACCCAGTACTTC.

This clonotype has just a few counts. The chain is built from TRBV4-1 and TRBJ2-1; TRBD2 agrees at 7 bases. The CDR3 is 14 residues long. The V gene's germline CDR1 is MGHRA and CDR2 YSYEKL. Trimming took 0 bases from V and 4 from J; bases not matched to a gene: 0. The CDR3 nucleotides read TGCGCCAGCAGCCAAGAACTAGCGTACAATGAGCAGTTCTTC. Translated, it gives CASSQELAYNEQFF.

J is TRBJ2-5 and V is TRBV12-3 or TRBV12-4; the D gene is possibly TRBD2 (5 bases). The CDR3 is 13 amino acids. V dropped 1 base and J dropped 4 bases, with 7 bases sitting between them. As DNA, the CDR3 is TGTGCCAGCAGTTTAGTGGGGAGAGAGACCCAGTACTTC. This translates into CASSLVGRETQYF.

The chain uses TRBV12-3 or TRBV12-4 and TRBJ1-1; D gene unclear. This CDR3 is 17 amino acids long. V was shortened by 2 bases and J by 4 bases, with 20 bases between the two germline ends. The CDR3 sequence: CASSLRYSSRVITEAFF. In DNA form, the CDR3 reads TGTGCCAGCAGTTTAAGGTACAGCTCGCGGGTGATCACTGAAGCTTTCTTT.

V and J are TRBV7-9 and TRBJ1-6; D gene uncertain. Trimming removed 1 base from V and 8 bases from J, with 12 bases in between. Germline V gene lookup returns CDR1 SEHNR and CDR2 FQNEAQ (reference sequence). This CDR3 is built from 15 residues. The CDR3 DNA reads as TGTGCCAGCAGCTTAGTGGGGTACACAGATTCACCCCTCCACTTT. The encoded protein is CASSLVGYTDSPLHF.

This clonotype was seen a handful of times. CDR3 sequence reads: CASSQDSGQGSDTQYF. The CDR3 DNA follows: TGCGCCAGCAGCCAAGATTCGGGACAGGGATCAGATACGCAGTATTTT. The V and J genes are TRBV4-3 and TRBJ2-3, with TRBD1 matching 9 bases. V lost 0 bases, J lost 4 bases, and 5 bases stayed unmatched. This CDR3 spans 16 amino acids. Germline loops: CDR1 LGHNA, CDR2 YSLEER.

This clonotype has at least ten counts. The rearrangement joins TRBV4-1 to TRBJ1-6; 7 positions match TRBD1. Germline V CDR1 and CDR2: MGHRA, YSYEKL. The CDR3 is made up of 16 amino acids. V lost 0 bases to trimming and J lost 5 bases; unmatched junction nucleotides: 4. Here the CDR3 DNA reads TGCGCCAGCAGCCAAGATGGGGGACAGAATAATTCACCCCTCCACTTT. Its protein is CASSQDGGQNNSPLHF.

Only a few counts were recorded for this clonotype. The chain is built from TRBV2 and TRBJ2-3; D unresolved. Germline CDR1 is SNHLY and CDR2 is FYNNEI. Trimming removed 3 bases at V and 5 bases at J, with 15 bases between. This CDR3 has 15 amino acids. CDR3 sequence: CASSDVASLRDTQYF. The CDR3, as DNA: TGTGCCAGCAGTGATGTGGCTAGTTTACGAGATACGCAGTATTTT.